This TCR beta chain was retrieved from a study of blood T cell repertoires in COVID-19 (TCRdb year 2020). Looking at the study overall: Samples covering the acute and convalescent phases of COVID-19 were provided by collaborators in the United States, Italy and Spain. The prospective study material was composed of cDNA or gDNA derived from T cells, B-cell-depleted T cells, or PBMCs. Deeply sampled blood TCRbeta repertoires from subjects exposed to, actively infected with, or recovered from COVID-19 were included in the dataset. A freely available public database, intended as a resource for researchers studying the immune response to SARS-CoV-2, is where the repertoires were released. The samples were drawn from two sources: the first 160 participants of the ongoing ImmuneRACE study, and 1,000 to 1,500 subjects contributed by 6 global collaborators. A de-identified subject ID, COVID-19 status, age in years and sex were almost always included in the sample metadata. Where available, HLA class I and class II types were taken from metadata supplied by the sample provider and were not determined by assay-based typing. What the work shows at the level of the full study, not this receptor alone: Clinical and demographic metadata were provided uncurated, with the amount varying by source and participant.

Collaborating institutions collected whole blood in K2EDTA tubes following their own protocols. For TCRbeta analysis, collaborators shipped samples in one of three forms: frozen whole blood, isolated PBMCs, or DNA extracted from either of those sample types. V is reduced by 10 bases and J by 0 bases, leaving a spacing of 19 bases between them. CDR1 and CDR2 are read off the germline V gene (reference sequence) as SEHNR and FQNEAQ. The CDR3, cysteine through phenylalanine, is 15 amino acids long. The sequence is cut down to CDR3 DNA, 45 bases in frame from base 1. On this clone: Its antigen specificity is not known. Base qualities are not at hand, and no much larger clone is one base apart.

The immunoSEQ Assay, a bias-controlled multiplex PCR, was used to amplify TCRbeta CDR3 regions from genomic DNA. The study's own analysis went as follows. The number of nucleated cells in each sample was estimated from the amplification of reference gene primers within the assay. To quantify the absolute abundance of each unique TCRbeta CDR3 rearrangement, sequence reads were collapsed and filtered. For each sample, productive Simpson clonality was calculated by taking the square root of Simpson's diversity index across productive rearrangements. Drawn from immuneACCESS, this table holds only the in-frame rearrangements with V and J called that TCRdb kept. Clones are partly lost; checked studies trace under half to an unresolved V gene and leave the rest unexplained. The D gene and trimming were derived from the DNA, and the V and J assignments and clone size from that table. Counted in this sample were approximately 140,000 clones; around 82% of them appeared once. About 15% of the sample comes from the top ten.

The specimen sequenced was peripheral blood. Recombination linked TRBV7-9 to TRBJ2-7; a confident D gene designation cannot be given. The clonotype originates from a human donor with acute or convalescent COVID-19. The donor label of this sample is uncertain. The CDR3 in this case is CATRVPRHGSYEQYF. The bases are TGTGCCACCCGAGTCCCCCGACATGGCTCCTACGAGCAGTACTTC.